Given below is one TCR beta chain in context. This receptor's antigen is unknown. Per-base qualities were not stored, and no clone one base away is much larger. The data are from a study of technical replicates of blood from a few donors (dated by TCRdb to between 2016 and 2019). Based on the germline V gene, the CDR1 and CDR2 sequences are ENHRY and SYGVKD. The CDR3 contains 14 residues, cysteine and phenylalanine counted. Just CDR3 DNA is preserved here, 42 bases in frame from base 1. Germline trimming: 3 bases from V, 6 bases from J; junction bases outside gene matches: 5. The receptor library was made with the immunoSEQ multiplex PCR assay. TCRdb provides this immuneACCESS table in a form limited to in-frame rearrangements. Some clones are lacking; in checked studies, under half of them reflect an unresolved V gene, and why the rest are absent is not known. The sample table contains about 97,000 clones; only one count was recorded for approximately 95% of them. The top ten constitute less than 0.4% of the sample.

The sequence links TRBV10-3 to TRBJ2-3; 8 central nucleotides agree with TRBD2. The sample was T cells isolated from PBMCs. This TCR derives from a human donor in good health. The sequence in DNA is TGTGCCATCAGTGACGGGGGGGCTAGTGATACGCAGTATTTT. Its translation reads: CAISDGGASDTQYF.